This T cell receptor (beta chain) originates from a study of blood T cell repertoires in COVID-19 (TCRdb year 2020). Broadly, across the study: Samples covering the acute and convalescent phases of COVID-19 were provided by collaborators in the United States, Italy and Spain. The repertoires were released in a freely available public database intended as a resource for research on the immune response to SARS-CoV-2. Samples came from the ongoing ImmuneRACE study (first 160 participants) plus 1,254 subjects from 6 global collaborators. The material from the prospective study consisted of cDNA or gDNA derived from T cells, B-cell-depleted T cells, or PBMCs. The sample metadata nearly always contained a de-identified subject ID, COVID-19 status, age in years and sex. Deeply sampled blood TCRbeta repertoires from subjects exposed to, actively infected with, or recovered from COVID-19 were included in the dataset. HLA class I and class II types, where available, came from metadata supplied by the sample provider rather than from assay-based typing. General conclusions and limits of the study: The quantity of clinical and demographic metadata differed by source and by participant and was supplied without curation.

Concerning this clone: Its target antigen remains unknown. Base qualities were left out, and no much larger clone turns up one base away.

TCRbeta CDR3 regions were amplified from genomic DNA by means of the immunoSEQ Assay, a bias-controlled multiplex PCR. For the original study's pipeline: The number of nucleated cells in each sample was estimated by amplification of reference gene primers within the assay. Sequence reads were collapsed and filtered to measure the absolute abundance of every unique TCRbeta CDR3 rearrangement. For each sample, productive Simpson clonality was calculated as the square root of Simpson's diversity index over productive rearrangements. The clones in this table, taken by TCRdb from immuneACCESS, are in-frame only. Not every clone is retained; where verified, under half of the shortfall comes from an unresolved V gene, and the cause of the rest is unknown. Clonal size and the V and J genes are those of that table, whereas D and trimming came from the DNA. The sample data list around 250,000 clones, and approximately 80% of these were observed just once. The top ten constitute 1.5% to 2% of the sample.

Counted from cysteine to phenylalanine, this CDR3 has 14 amino acids. Just CDR3 DNA is preserved here, 42 bases in frame from base 1. V gives up 10 bases and J gives up 0 bases, and the segment between their germline ends measures 12 bases. The germline V gene (reference sequence) provides CDR1 LNHDA and CDR2 SQIVND. Whole blood was collected in K2EDTA tubes by collaborating institutions according to the institutions' own protocols. For TCRbeta analysis, collaborators shipped samples as frozen whole blood, isolated PBMCs, or DNA extracted from either of those sample types. The sequence derives from a woman over 75 with acute or convalescent COVID-19. The chain is made from TRBV19 and TRBJ2-2; TRBD1 is perhaps the D gene, given 5 matching bases. Material: peripheral blood. Here is the DNA: TGTGCCACTAGACAGCCTTCGAACACCGGGGAGCTGTTTTTT. It translates to CATRQPSNTGELFF.